This T cell receptor (beta chain) comes out of a study of cytotoxic CD8 clonotypes in ibrutinib-treated CLL. Broader study findings: Baseline clonality, higher than in age-matched healthy donors, tracked circulating CD8+ T-cell counts.

On this clone itself: Its antigen is undetermined.

Some clones are missing from TCRdb's copy, which holds only in-frame ones; the method was immunoSEQ multiplex PCR. Of 150,000 or so clones detected, about 76% appear once; the ten largest clones hold around 5%. The ends lost 3 bases at V and 6 bases at J; junction bases unmatched: 9. Per germline, CDR1 KGHSH and CDR2 LQKENI. The CDR3 consists of 15 residues. The TCR was taken from a human donor with chronic lymphocytic leukemia. The sequencing used PBMCs, collected after 24 months of ibrutinib treatment. The chain couples TRBV18 to TRBJ2-3, with 7 bases identical to TRBD2. As DNA, the CDR3 is TGTGCCAGCTCACCCCCACCTGACGGGAGGGATACGCAGTATTTT. Protein sequence: CASSPPPDGRDTQYF.